Sequencing of this T cell receptor (beta chain) was carried out in a study of tumour-infiltrating T cells in Burkitt lymphoma. Study overall: Repertoire clonality predicted overall and progression-free survival.

The CDR3 has 17 amino acids. V lost 3 bases, J lost 0 bases, and 7 bases stayed unmatched. CDR1 MGHRA and CDR2 YSYEKL come from the germline V gene. Repertoires were generated with immunoSEQ multiplex PCR, while TCRdb's copy carries only in-frame clones and drops some. The sample shows 840 or so clones, approximately 79% of them seen only once. The sequence was obtained from a human donor with diffuse large B-cell lymphoma. Some clones in this sample may be carry-over from other donors' samples. The material sequenced was tumor tissue. V usage is TRBV4-1 and J usage is TRBJ2-1; 8 positions agree with TRBD2. The CDR3 sequence is CASSQGSGGSSYNEQFF. In DNA form, the CDR3 reads TGCGCCAGCAGCCAGGGAAGCGGGGGCAGCTCCTACAATGAGCAGTTCTTC.